This record covers a single TCR beta chain. The antigen remains undetermined. Extractions gave at least 5.5 micrograms of total RNA per sample. This specimen belongs to a study of blood T cells in healthy people across ages. A sample-barcoded 5' primer and a J-beta primer mix were used in a second PCR of about 7 to 12 cycles. MiXCR, run by TCRdb on the 5' RACE reads, gives a single entry per CDR3 protein. The data contain about 1.6 million distinct CDR3 sequences, about 31% of them singletons. The V and J ends lost 4 bases and 2 bases respectively, with 9 bases between them. Germline assignment: CDR1 MNHEY and CDR2 SVGEGT. The CDR3 has 13 amino acids. Study-level findings and limits: Roughly linear declines in TCR beta diversity per million T cells occurred with age. Long-lived donors exceeded aged donors in naive CD4+ cells and diversity.

Material: blood. V is TRBV6-2 or TRBV6-3 and J is TRBJ2-7; the D gene is possibly TRBD2 (6 bases). This clonotype was obtained from a woman aged 25-40 years in good health. In DNA form, the CDR3 reads TGTGCCAGCAGTTGGGAGGACCCCTACGAGCAGTACTTC. Protein: CASSWEDPYEQYF.